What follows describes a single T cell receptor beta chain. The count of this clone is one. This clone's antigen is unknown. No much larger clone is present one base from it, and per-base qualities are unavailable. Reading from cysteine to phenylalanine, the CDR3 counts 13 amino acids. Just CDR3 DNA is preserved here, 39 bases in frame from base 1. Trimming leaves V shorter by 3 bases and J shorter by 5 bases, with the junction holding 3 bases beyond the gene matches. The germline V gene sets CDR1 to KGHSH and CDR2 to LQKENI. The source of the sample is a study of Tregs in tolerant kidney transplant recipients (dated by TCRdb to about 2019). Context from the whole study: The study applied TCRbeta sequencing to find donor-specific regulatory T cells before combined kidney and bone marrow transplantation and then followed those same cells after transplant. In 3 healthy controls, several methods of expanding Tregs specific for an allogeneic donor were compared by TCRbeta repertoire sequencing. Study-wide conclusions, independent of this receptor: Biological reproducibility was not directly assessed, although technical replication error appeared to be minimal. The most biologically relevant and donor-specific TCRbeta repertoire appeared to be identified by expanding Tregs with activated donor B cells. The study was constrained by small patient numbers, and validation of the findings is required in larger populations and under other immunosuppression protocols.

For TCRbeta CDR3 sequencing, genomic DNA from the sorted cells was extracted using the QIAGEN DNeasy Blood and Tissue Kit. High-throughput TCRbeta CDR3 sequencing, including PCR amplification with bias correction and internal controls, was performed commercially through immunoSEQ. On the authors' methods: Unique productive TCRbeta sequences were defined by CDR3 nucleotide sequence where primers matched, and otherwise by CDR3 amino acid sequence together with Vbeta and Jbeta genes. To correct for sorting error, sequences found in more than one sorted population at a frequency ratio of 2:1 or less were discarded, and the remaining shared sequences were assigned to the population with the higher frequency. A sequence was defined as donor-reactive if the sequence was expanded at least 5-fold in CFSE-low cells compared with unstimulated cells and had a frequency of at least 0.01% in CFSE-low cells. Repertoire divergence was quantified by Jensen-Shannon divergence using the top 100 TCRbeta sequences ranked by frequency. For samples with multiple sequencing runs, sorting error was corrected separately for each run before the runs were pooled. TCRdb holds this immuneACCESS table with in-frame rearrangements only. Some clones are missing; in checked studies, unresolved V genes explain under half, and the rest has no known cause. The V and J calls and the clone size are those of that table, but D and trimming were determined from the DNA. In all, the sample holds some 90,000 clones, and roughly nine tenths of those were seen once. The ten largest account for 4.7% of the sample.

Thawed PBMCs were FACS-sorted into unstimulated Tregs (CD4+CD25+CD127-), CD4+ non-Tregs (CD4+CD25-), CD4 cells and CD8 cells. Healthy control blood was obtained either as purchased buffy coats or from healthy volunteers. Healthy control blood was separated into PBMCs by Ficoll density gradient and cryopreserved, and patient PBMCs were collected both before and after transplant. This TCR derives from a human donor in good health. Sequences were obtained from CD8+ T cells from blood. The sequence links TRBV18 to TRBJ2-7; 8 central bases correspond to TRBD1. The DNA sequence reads TGTGCCAGCTCACCGTCAGGGGGCGACGAGCAGTACTTC. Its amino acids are CASSPSGGDEQYF. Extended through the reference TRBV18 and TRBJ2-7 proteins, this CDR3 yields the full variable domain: NAGVMQNPRHLVRRRGQEARLRCSPMKGHSHVYWYRQLPEEGLKFMVYLQKENIIDESGMPKERFSAEFPKEGPSILRIQQVVRGDSAAYFCASSPSGGDEQYFGPGTRLTVT.